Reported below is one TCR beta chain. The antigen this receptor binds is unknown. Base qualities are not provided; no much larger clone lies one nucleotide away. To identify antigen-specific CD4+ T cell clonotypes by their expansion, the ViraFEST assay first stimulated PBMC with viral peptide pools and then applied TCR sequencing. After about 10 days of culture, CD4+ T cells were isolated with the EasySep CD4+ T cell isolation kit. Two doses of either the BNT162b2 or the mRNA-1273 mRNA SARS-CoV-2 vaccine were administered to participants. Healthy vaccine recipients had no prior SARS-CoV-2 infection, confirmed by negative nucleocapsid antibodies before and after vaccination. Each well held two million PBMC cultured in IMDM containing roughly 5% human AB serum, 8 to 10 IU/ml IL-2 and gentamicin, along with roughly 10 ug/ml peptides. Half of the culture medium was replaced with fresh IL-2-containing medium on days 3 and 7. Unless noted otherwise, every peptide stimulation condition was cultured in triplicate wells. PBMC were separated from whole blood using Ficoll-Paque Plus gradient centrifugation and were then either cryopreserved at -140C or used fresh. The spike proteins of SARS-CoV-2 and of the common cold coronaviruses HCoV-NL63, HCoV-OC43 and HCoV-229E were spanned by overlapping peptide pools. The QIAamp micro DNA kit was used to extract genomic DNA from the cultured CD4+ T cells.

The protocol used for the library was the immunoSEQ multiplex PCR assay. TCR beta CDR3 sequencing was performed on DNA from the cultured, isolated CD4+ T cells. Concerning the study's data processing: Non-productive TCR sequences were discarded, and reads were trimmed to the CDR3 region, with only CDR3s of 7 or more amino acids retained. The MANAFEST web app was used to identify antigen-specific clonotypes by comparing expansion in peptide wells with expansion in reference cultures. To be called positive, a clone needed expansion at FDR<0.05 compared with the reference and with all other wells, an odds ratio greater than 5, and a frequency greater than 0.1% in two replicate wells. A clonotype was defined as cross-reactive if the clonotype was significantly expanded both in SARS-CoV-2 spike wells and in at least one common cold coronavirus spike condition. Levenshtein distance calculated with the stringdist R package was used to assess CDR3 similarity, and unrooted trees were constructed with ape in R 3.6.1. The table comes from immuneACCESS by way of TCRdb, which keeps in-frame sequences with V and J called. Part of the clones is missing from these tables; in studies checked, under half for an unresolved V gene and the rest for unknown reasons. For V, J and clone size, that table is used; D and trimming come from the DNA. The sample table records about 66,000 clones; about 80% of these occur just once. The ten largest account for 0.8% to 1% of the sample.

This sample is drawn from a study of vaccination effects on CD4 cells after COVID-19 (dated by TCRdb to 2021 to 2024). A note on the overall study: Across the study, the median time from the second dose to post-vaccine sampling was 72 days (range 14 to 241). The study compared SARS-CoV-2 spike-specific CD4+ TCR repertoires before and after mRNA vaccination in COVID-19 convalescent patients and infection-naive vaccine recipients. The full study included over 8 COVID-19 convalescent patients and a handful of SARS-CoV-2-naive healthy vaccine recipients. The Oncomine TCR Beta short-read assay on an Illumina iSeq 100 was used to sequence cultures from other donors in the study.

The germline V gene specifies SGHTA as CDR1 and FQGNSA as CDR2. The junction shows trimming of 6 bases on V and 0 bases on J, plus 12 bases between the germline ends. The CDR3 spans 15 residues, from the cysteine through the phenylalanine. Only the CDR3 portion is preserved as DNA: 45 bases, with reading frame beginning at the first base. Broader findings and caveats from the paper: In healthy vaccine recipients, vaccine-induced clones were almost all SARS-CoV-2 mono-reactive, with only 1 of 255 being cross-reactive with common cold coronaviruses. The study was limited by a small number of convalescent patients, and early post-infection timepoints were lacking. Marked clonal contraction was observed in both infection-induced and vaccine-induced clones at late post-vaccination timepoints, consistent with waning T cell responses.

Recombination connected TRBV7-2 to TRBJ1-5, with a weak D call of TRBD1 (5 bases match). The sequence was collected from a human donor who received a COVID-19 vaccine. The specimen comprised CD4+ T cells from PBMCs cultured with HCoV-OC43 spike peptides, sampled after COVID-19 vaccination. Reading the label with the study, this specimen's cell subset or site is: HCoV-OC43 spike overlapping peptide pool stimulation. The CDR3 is CASRPGTFSNQPQHF. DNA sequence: TGTGCCAGCAGGCCCGGGACCTTTAGCAATCAGCCCCAGCATTTT.